The clone carrying this TCR beta chain was counted at least ten times. Its antigen is as yet unknown. This sample is part of a study of identical twins. Study-wide results and limits: Researchers caution that invariant MAIT and iNKT cells could partly confound zero-insertion analyses. Models predicted less out-of-frame TCR alpha sharing in monozygotic twins than was found.

In TCRdb, the 5' RACE reads were re-called with MiXCR into one record per CDR3 protein. The data contain around 100,000 distinct CDR3 sequences, 5.9% of them singletons. With 0 bases clipped from V and 2 bases from J, the junction kept 1 base outside the gene matches. The CDR3 contains 15 residues. CDR1 is KGHDR, CDR2 SFDVKD, per germline. The sequence was obtained from a woman aged 45-60 years in good health. This sequence joins TRBV24-1 and TRBJ2-3; 7 nucleotides agree with TRBD1. The sequenced sample was memory T cells sorted from blood. Written as DNA, the CDR3 is TGTGCCACCAGTGATTTGGGACAGGACACAGATACGCAGTATTTT. It yields the protein CATSDLGQDTDTQYF.